Listed here are 17 T cell receptor beta chains from one sample, sequenced in a study of T cell responses to AZD1222 COVID-19 vaccine (dated by TCRdb to the early 2020s). Library preparation used the immunoSEQ multiplex PCR assay. Not all clones reach the TCRdb copy of this immuneACCESS table, which keeps in-frame sequences only. Checked studies attribute under half of the gap to unresolved V genes and leave the rest unexplained. For this sample there are approximately 120,000 clones; around 92% appear just once. Approximately 1% of the sample rests with the top ten. The label giving this sample's time point can be read as: baseline before first vaccination. Here the sequenced sample was peripheral blood, taken on day 0 of AZD1222 vaccination. The source of these receptors is an adult in good health.

This chain connects TRBV19 to TRBJ1-4; D is uncertain. V lost 6 bases and J 0 bases, leaving 11 bases between the germline ends. Looked up from germline, CDR1 is LNHDA and CDR2 is SQIVND (reference sequence). The CDR3 is 15 amino acids. This CDR3 is CASSPGRTTNEKLFF. CDR3 coding DNA: TGTGCCAGTAGCCCCGGACGGACAACTAATGAAAAACTGTTTTTT.

The chain employs TRBV28 and TRBJ1-2; TRBD1 is a possible D gene (5 bases). The germline CDR1 and CDR2 sequences are MDHEN and SYDVKM. The CDR3 is 15 amino acids. Trimming took 7 bases from V and 2 from J, leaving 17 bases between them. The CDR3 sequence: CASNPSGMRNYGYTF. CDR3 bases: TGTGCCAGCAATCCTTCAGGGATGAGAAACTATGGCTACACCTTC.

Concerning this clone itself: Other DNA sequences from this sample encode an identical CDR3 as well. The V and J genes are TRBV15 and TRBJ1-1, with 7 nucleotides matching TRBD1. After removal of 1 base from V and 2 bases from J, the junction contained 1 base not matched to a gene. CDR3 size: 14 residues. CDR1 and CDR2 (germline): LNHNV, YYDKDF (reference sequence). In DNA form, the CDR3 reads TGTGCCACCAGCAGAGGACAGGGCAACACTGAAGCTTTCTTT. This sequence encodes CATSRGQGNTEAFF.

The rearrangement links TRBV5-1 to TRBJ1-2; the match to TRBD1 covers 9 bases. Unmatched junction bases numbered 8, after V lost 1 base and J lost 1 base. The CDR3 is 17 residues long. The germline gives CDR1 SGHRS, CDR2 YFSETQ. CDR3 bases: TGCGCCAGCAGCTTGACCCCTCCGGGACAGGGTAACTATGGCTACACCTTC. This translates into CASSLTPPGQGNYGYTF.

This clone has only one observation. Mismatch with germline at one junction end may stem from a read error. The J gene is TRBJ2-1, the V gene TRBV5-8, with D possibly being TRBD2 (6 bases). The CDR3 has 15 amino acids. Germline V gene lookup returns CDR1 SGHTS and CDR2 YDEGEE. In DNA, the CDR3 is TGTGCCAGCATCTTGAAGCGGGCCGCCTACAATGAGCAGTTCTTC. Its translation is CASILKRAAYNEQFF.

This clone was counted once. This chain connects TRBV11-1 to TRBJ2-5; D possibly uses TRBD1 or TRBD2 (6 bases each). This CDR3 comprises 16 residues. Trimming removed 1 base at V and 2 bases at J, with 14 bases between. The germline V gene has CDR1 SGHAT and CDR2 FQDESV (reference sequence). The chain's CDR3 is CASSLVGGPPQETQYF. The CDR3 DNA is TGTGCCAGCAGCTTAGTTGGGGGGCCCCCTCAAGAGACCCAGTACTTC.

This clone was counted once. The rearrangement links TRBV6-2 or TRBV6-3 to TRBJ1-2, with unresolved D. Germline-derived CDR1 and CDR2 are MNHEY and SVGEGT. The CDR3 totals 13 residues. V was trimmed by 6 bases and J by 4 bases, leaving 12 bases between them. The CDR3 DNA reads TGTGCCAGCAGCCAGGCCTCCATCTATGGCTACACCTTC. Its translation: CASSQASIYGYTF.

The chain has TRBV7-8 and TRBJ1-2, with 9 bases lining up with TRBD1. The germline V gene has CDR1 SGHVS and CDR2 FQNEAQ. With V trimmed by 3 bases and J by 4 bases, 6 bases remained unmatched. The CDR3 has 15 residues. CDR3 nucleotides: TGTGCCAGCAGCTTCCGACAGGGGGGTTTCTATGGCTACACCTTC. It is translated as CASSFRQGGFYGYTF.

The chain couples TRBV3-1 (or the pseudogene TRBV3-2) to TRBJ2-7; 10 bases match TRBD2. V lost 4 bases and J lost 7; bases outside the gene matches: 16. This CDR3 has 17 amino acids. Germline CDR1 LGHDT, CDR2 YNNKEL (reference sequence). The CDR3 sequence is CASSLSIRSGGSLEQYF. The CDR3, as DNA: TGTGCCAGCAGCCTCTCAATCCGTAGCGGGGGGTCATTGGAGCAGTACTTC.

This clone has a handful of counts. The chain employs TRBV9 and TRBJ2-5; D perhaps matches TRBD1 (6 bases). The CDR3 length is 15 residues. V was pared by 3 bases and J by 4 bases, with 16 bases between. Per germline, CDR1 SGDLS and CDR2 YYNGEE. The CDR3 loop is CASSARDNTAETQYF. CDR3 sequence (DNA): TGTGCCAGCAGCGCCCGGGACAACACGGCAGAGACCCAGTACTTC. Full variable domain (rest looked up from reference TRBV9 and TRBJ2-5): DSGVTQTPKHLITATGQRVTLRCSPRSGDLSVYWYQQSLDQGLQFLIQYYNGEERAKGNILERFSAQQFPDLHSELNLSSLELGDSALYFCASSARDNTAETQYFGPGTRLLVL.

The rearrangement joins TRBV11-2 to TRBJ1-1, with D possibly being TRBD1 (6 bases). Germline V gene sequence: CDR1 SGHAT, CDR2 FQNNGV. CDR3 length: 16 amino acids. V lost 4 bases, J lost 4 bases, and 19 bases lay in between. CDR3 DNA sequence: TGTGCCAGCAGCTCGACCTCCGGGACACGTGCCACTGAAGCTTTCTTT. This gives the protein CASSSTSGTRATEAFF. The full variable domain, completed using reference TRBV11-2 and TRBJ1-1, is EAGVAQSPRYKIIEKRQSVAFWCNPISGHATLYWYQQILGQGPKLLIQFQNNGVVDDSQLPKDRFSAERLKGVDSTLKIQPAKLEDSAVYLCASSSTSGTRATEAFFGQGTRLTVV.

This sequence joins TRBV5-1 and TRBJ2-3; the D gene is possibly TRBD1 (6 bases). CDR1 is SGHRS, CDR2 YFSETQ, per germline. CDR3 length: 16 amino acids. V gave up 2 bases and J gave up 0 bases, with 13 bases separating them. The CDR3 region is CASSFGTQTSTDTQYF. The CDR3, as DNA: TGCGCCAGCAGCTTCGGGACACAGACTAGCACAGATACGCAGTATTTT.

V is TRBV30 and J is TRBJ2-1, with D perhaps given as TRBD1 or TRBD2 (5 bases each). V dropped 0 bases and J dropped 4 bases, with 10 bases sitting between them. The CDR3 length is 14 residues. The germline gives CDR1 GTSNPN, CDR2 SVGIG (reference sequence). CDR3 DNA sequence: TGTGCCTGGAGTGTACATGGGGGTTACAATGAGCAGTTCTTC. Translated, it gives CAWSVHGGYNEQFF.

The chain joins TRBV6-5 to TRBJ1-6; D is unresolved. This CDR3 region has 13 residues. The germline CDR1 and CDR2 sequences are MNHEY and SVGAGI. The V end was cut by 6 bases, the J end by 10 bases, with 13 bases between. CDR3 nucleotides: TGTGCCAGCAGGGAGGCCCTTGACTCACCCCTCCACTTT. This codes for CASREALDSPLHF.

Here the CDR3 reads CASSVNYYNEQFF. DNA for the CDR3: TGTGCCAGCAGCGTTAATTACTACAATGAGCAGTTCTTC. V and J are TRBV7-8 and TRBJ2-1; D is undetermined. V was clipped by 5 bases and J by 3 bases, with 8 bases between them. The V gene's germline CDR1 is SGHVS and CDR2 FQNEAQ. CDR3 length: 13 residues.

CDR3 sequence reads: CAAGPGNEKLFF. The CDR3 coding sequence is TGTGCCGCCGGACCCGGCAATGAAAAACTGTTTTTT. The chain employs TRBV10-3 and TRBJ1-4; D is uncertain. The CDR3 contains 12 residues. V gave up 11 bases and J gave up 5 bases, with 12 bases separating them. The germline V gene encodes CDR1 ENHRY and CDR2 SYGVKD.

The CDR3: CASSQTLSDREQKLFF. CDR3 coding DNA: TGCGCCAGCAGCCAAACTCTATCGGACAGGGAGCAAAAACTGTTTTTT. The V gene is TRBV4-1, the J gene TRBJ1-4; 8 bases line up with TRBD1. This CDR3 spans 16 amino acids. The germline V gene has CDR1 MGHRA and CDR2 YSYEKL. After removal of 2 bases from V and 9 bases from J, the junction contained 11 bases not matched to a gene.